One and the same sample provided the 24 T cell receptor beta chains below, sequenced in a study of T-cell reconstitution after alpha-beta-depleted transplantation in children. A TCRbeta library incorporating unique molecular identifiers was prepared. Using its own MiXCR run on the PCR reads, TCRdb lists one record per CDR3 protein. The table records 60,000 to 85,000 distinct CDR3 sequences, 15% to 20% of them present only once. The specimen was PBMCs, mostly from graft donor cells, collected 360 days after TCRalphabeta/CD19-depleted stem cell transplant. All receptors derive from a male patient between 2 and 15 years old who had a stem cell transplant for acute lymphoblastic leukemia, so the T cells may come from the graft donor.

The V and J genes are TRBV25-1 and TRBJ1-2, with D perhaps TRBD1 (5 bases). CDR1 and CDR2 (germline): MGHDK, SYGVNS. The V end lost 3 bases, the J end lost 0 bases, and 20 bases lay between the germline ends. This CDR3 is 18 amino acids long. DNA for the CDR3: TGTGCCAGCAGTGACCGGCGAGGGGAAGGAGTGGCTAACTATGGCTACACCTTC. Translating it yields CASSDRRGEGVANYGYTF.

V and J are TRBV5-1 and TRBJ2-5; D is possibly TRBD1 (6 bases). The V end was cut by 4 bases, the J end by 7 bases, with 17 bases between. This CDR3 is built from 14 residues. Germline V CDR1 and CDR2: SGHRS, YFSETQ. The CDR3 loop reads CASSQTQGRGTQYF. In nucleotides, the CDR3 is TGCGCCAGCAGCCAAACACAGGGCCGGGGGACCCAGTACTTC.

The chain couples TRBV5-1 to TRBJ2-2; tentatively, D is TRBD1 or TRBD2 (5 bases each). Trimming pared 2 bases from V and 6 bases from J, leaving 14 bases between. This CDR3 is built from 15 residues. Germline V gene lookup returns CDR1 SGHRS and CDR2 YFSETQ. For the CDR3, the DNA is TGCGCCAGCAGCTTCTTGGGGCTCGGGGCCGGGGAGCTGTTTTTT. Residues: CASSFLGLGAGELFF.

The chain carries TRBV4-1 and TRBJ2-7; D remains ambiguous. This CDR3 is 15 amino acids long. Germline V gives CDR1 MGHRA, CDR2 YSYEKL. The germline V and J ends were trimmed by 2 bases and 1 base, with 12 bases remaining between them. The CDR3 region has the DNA TGCGCCAGCAGCCAAATTAGAGGCCCATCCTACGAGCAGTACTTC. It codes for CASSQIRGPSYEQYF.

CDR3 coding DNA: TGCAGTGCTAGAGTTAGACTAGCGGGAGTCTGGGAGCAGTTCTTC. It is translated as CSARVRLAGVWEQFF. The chain uses TRBV20-1 and TRBJ2-1; TRBD2 aligns across 12 bases. V was pared by 1 base and J by 10 bases, with 8 bases of the junction left unmatched. Germline assignment: CDR1 DFQATT and CDR2 SNEGSKA (reference sequence). The CDR3 is 15 amino acids.

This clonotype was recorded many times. The CDR3 DNA reads as TGCGCCAGCAGCCAAGGGCCAACCTCGGGACAGGGGGCGCAGGAGCAGTACTTC. As protein: CASSQGPTSGQGAQEQYF. The V and J genes are TRBV4-1 and TRBJ2-7; 12 bases fit TRBD1. Unmatched junction bases numbered 14, after V lost 1 base and J lost 7 bases. The CDR3 has 18 amino acids. Per germline, CDR1 MGHRA and CDR2 YSYEKL.

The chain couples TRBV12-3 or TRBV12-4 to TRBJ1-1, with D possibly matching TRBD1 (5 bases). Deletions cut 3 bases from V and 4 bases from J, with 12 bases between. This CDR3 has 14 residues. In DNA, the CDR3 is TGTGCCAGCAGTTTGGGGCAGGGAGGCACTGAAGCTTTCTTT. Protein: CASSLGQGGTEAFF.

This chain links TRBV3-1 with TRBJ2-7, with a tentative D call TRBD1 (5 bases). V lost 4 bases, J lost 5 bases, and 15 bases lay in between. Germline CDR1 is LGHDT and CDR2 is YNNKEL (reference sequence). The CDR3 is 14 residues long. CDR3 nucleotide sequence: TGTGCCAGCAGCCTAAGGGGTCAGAGGAACGAGCAGTACTTC. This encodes CASSLRGQRNEQYF.

In DNA form, the CDR3 reads TGTGCCAGCTCACTGTACAGGGGGAATGCATTATCCTACGAGCAGTACTTC. Translated, it gives CASSLYRGNALSYEQYF. V and J are TRBV18 and TRBJ2-7; 8 bases align to TRBD1. The trim removed 4 bases at V and 1 base at J, leaving 12 bases unmatched. The CDR3 extends over 17 amino acids. In germline, CDR1 is KGHSH, CDR2 LQKENI.

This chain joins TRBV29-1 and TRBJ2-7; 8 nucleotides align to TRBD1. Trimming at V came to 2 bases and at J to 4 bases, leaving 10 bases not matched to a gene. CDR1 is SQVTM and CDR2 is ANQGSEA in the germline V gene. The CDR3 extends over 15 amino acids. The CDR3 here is CSVEWRAGGEYEQYF. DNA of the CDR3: TGCAGCGTTGAATGGAGGGCAGGGGGCGAGTACGAGCAGTACTTC.

The CDR3 DNA sequence: TGCAGTGCTAGCGGAGAAGGGTCCTCCTACGAGCAGTACTTC. Encoded protein: CSASGEGSSYEQYF. The chain couples TRBV20-1 to TRBJ2-7; D not resolved. The V and J ends lost 3 bases and 0 bases respectively, with 12 bases between them. The CDR3 sequence is 14 residues long. Per the germline V gene, CDR1 is DFQATT and CDR2 is SNEGSKA (reference sequence).

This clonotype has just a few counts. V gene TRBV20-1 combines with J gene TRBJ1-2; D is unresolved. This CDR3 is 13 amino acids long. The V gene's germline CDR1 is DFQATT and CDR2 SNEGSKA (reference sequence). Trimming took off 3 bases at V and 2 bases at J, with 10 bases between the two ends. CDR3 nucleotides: TGCAGTGCTAGGGTGTACGGGAACTATGGCTACACCTTC. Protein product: CSARVYGNYGYTF.

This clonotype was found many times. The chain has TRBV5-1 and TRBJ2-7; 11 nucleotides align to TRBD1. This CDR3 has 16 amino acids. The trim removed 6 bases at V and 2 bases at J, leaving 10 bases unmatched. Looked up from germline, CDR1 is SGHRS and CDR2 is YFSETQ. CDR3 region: CASNYEPGQGAYEQYF. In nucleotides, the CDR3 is TGCGCCAGCAACTATGAGCCGGGACAGGGGGCCTACGAGCAGTACTTC.

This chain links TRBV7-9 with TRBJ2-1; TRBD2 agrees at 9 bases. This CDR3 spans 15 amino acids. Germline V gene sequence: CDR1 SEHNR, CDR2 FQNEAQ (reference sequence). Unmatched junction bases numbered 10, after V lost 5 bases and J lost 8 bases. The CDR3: CASSPSGTSFDEQFF. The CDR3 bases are TGTGCCAGCAGCCCTTCCGGGACTAGCTTTGATGAGCAGTTCTTC.

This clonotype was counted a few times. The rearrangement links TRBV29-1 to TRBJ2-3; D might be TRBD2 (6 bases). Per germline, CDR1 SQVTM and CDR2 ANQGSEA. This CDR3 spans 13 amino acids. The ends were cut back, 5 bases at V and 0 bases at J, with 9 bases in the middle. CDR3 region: CSVPGTSTDTQYF. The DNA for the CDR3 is TGCAGCGTTCCAGGGACTAGCACAGATACGCAGTATTTT.

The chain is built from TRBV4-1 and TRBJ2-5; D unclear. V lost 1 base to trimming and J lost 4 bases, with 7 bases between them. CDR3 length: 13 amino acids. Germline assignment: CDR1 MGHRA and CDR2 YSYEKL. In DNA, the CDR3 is TGCGCCAGCAGCCAAGGGACGGGAGAGACCCAGTACTTC. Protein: CASSQGTGETQYF.

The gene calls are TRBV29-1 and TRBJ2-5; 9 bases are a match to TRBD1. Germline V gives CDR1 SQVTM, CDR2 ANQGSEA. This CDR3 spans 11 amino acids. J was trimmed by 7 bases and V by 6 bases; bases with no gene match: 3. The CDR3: CSVQGAGTQYF. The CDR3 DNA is TGCAGCGTACAGGGGGCGGGGACCCAGTACTTC.

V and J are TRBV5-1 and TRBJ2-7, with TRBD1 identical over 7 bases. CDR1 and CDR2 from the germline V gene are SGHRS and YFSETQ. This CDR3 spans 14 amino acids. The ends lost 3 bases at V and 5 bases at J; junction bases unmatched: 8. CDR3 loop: CASSSKTGVHEQYF. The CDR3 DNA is TGCGCCAGCAGCTCCAAAACAGGGGTCCACGAGCAGTACTTC.

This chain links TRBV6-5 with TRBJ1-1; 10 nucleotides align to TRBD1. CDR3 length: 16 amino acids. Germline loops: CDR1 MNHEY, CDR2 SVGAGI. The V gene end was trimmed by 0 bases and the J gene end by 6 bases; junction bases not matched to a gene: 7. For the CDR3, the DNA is TGTGCCAGCAGTTACTCGAAGTGGACAGGGGGTCCTGAAGCTTTCTTT. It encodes CASSYSKWTGGPEAFF.

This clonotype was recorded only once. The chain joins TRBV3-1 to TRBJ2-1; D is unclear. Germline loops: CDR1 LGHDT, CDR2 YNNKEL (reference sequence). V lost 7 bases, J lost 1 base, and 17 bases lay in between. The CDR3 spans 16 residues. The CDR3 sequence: CASTQIPSRSYNEQFF. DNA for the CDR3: TGTGCCAGCACCCAGATTCCCTCCCGGTCCTACAATGAGCAGTTCTTC.

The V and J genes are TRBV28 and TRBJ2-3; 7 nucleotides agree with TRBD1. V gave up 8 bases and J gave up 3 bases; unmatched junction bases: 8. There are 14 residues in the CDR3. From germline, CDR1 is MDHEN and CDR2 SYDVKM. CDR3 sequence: CASRVGGPTDTQYF. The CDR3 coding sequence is TGTGCCAGCCGTGTAGGGGGCCCGACAGATACGCAGTATTTT.

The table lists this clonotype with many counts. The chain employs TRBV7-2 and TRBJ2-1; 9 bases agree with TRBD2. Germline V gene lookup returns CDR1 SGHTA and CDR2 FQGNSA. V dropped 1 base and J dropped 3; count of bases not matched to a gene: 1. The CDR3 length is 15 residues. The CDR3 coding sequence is TGTGCCAGCAGCTTAGGGACTAGCGTCTACAATGAGCAGTTCTTC. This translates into CASSLGTSVYNEQFF.

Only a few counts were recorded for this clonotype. CDR3 sequence (DNA): TGTGCCAGCAGTGCCCAGGGTCTAGCCAAAAACATTCAGTACTTC. This translates into CASSAQGLAKNIQYF. V gene TRBV2 combines with J gene TRBJ2-4; D possibly corresponds to TRBD1 (5 bases). Germline V lookup: CDR1 SNHLY, CDR2 FYNNEI. V was trimmed by 4 bases and J by 0 bases, leaving 10 bases between them. The CDR3 loop spans 15 amino acids.

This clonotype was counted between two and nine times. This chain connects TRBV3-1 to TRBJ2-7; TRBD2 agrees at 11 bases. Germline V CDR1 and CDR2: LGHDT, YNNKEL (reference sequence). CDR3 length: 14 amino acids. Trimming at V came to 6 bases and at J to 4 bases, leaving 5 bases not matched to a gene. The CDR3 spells CASRLTSGSYEQYF. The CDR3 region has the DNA TGTGCCAGCAGGCTAACTAGCGGGAGTTACGAGCAGTACTTC.